This T cell receptor beta chain was retrieved from a study of patients and donors after allogeneic stem cell transplantation. The V and J ends lost 2 bases and 4 bases, in that order; junction bases with no gene match: 3. The CDR3 totals 15 residues. From germline, CDR1 is MNHEY and CDR2 SMNVEV (reference sequence). In TCRdb, the RT-PCR reads were re-called with MiXCR into one record per CDR3 protein. In the table there are approximately 150,000 distinct CDR3 sequences, roughly two fifths of which are singletons. This TCR came from a human donor who was either an allogeneic HSCT recipient or a stem cell or donor lymphocyte infusion donor (not recorded which). It is not recorded whose cells these are; they may come from a transplant donor. The V and J genes are TRBV27 and TRBJ2-5; 11 bases fit TRBD2. The sample comprised blood, either unsorted or a sorted T cell fraction (not recorded which). CDR3 protein: CASSLLAGGGETQYF. CDR3 nucleotides: TGTGCCAGCAGTTTACTAGCGGGGGGCGGAGAGACCCAGTACTTC.